This TCR beta chain was sequenced during a study of radiation and T cells in renal cell carcinoma. Sequencing used immunoSEQ multiplex PCR; TCRdb keeps in-frame clones, though not all of them. The sample lists tens of thousands of clones, about 85% seen once, with around 9.4% in the top ten. Time point given: blood 4 weeks post-SBRT, at nephrectomy. As for treatment: 15 Gy SBRT to primary tumor, nephrectomy 4 weeks later. Nephrectomy followed 15 Gy stereotactic body radiation by 4 weeks. The tumor was a clear cell renal cell carcinoma. V dropped 4 bases and J dropped 0 bases, with 12 bases sitting between them. The CDR3 loop spans 15 amino acids. Germline CDR1 reads SGHRS; CDR2 reads YFSETQ.

The source is a man aged 50 to 59 with renal cell carcinoma. The sequenced sample was blood, obtained from a patient whose treatment included radiotherapy and nephrectomy. The chain couples TRBV5-1 to TRBJ2-3; tentative D call: TRBD2 (6 bases). The CDR3 loop reads CASSHRLDSTDTQYF. The CDR3 nucleotides are TGCGCCAGCAGCCACAGACTAGATAGCACAGATACGCAGTATTTT.